Listed here is a single TCR beta chain. As yet, its antigen is unknown. The entry originates in a study of OX40 agonist ivuxolimab in advanced cancers. Study as a whole: Dose-escalation subjects each had hepatocellular carcinoma, melanoma, renal cell or head and neck cancer. Three patients responded partially, comprising one with hepatocellular carcinoma and two with cutaneous melanoma. Study results and caveats: CD4+ T cells averaged fewer expanded clones than CD8+ T cells. Researchers did not determine the expanded peripheral T cells' antigen specificity.

The CDR3 has 13 residues. Trimming stripped 3 bases from V and 4 bases from J, with 10 bases between. CDR1 and CDR2 from the germline V gene are SGHRS and YFSETQ. TCRdb's table, derived via immunoSEQ multiplex PCR, lists solely in-frame clones and lacks some. Here the sample spans around 27,000 clones, roughly 84% being singletons. The source material was CD4+ or CD8+ T cells sorted from blood, sampled in a trial of the OX40 agonist ivuxolimab. This TCR came from an adult with an advanced solid tumor such as melanoma, head and neck, liver or kidney cancer. V and J are TRBV5-1 and TRBJ1-1; a weak D match, TRBD1 (5 bases). The CDR3 region is CASSYGRGTEAFF. CDR3 DNA sequence: TGCGCCAGCAGCTACGGTAGGGGCACTGAAGCTTTCTTT.